These 23 T cell receptor beta chains originate from one sample sequenced in a study of cytomegalovirus exposure and HLA in healthy donors. 60 Vbeta and 13 Jbeta primers were used in PCR. Sequencing was performed with immunoSEQ multiplex PCR; in TCRdb, only in-frame clones are kept and a portion is missing. The top ten hold less than 2% of the sample, which has about 190,000 clones, around three quarters seen once. The source material was PBMCs. These receptors all stem from a woman younger than 35 in good health and CMV-seronegative.

The J gene is TRBJ2-7, the V gene TRBV6-4; 7 nucleotides line up with TRBD1. CDR1 MRHNA and CDR2 SNTAGT come from the germline V gene. V shed 1 base and J 6 bases; nucleotides not matched to a gene: 3. CDR3 length equals 13 residues. CDR3 bases: TGTGCCAGCAGTGACTATTCAGGGGGCGAGCAGTACTTC. It translates to CASSDYSGGEQYF.

This chain links TRBV30 with TRBJ2-1; D may be TRBD1 (6 bases). The CDR3 extends over 17 amino acids. Germline CDR1 and CDR2: GTSNPN and SVGIG (reference sequence). Trimming stripped 0 bases from V and 0 bases from J, with 15 bases between. Written as DNA, the CDR3 is TGTGCCTGGAGTGTACGACGTGGGACACCCTCCTACAATGAGCAGTTCTTC. Translated: CAWSVRRGTPSYNEQFF.

This chain links TRBV15 with TRBJ1-2; 7 bases align to TRBD1. This CDR3 is built from 15 residues. The germline V gene encodes CDR1 LNHNV and CDR2 YYDKDF (reference sequence). The junction had 5 bases not matched to a gene; V was cut back by 0 bases and J by 4 bases. CDR3: CATSRDLGQIYGYTF. The CDR3 DNA reads TGTGCCACCAGCAGAGATCTGGGACAGATCTATGGCTACACCTTC.

The chain recombines TRBV25-1 with TRBJ1-2; 7 nucleotides match TRBD1. J lost 2 bases, V lost 0 bases, and 3 bases had no gene match. CDR3 size: 15 residues. Germline values: CDR1 MGHDK, CDR2 SYGVNS. The CDR3 loop is CASSEYKGQNYGYTF. The CDR3 nucleotides read TGTGCCAGCAGTGAATATAAGGGACAGAACTATGGCTACACCTTC.

In this sample, this clone turned up a few times. The germline gene is not matched at one end of the junction; a read error may be the cause. This chain uses TRBV5-8 with TRBJ1-4, with 8 bases identical to TRBD1. The CDR3 has 13 residues. Germline V gene lookup returns CDR1 SGHTS and CDR2 YDEGEE. The CDR3 sequence is CASSFLPDGTGIF. CDR3 in DNA: TGTGCCAGCAGCTTCCTACCCGACGGGACAGGAATTTTT.

The CDR3 sequence: CASSSLGQGTSYEQYF. CDR3 DNA: TGTGCCAGCAGTTCTTTAGGACAGGGAACCTCCTACGAGCAGTACTTC. This chain uses TRBV28 with TRBJ2-7; 8 nucleotides agree with TRBD1. The CDR3 contains 16 residues. Germline V gene data show CDR1 as MDHEN and CDR2 as SYDVKM. V lost 4 bases to trimming and J lost 0 bases; unmatched junction nucleotides: 8.

The sample holds one count of this clone. This chain links TRBV2 with TRBJ1-1; D is unclear. Germline CDR1 reads SNHLY; CDR2 reads FYNNEI. Trimming shortened V by 6 bases and J by 6 bases, and 8 bases separated the two germline ends. This CDR3 contains 11 residues. Here the CDR3 reads CASSPRPEAFF. In nucleotides, the CDR3 is TGTGCCAGCAGCCCCAGGCCTGAAGCTTTCTTT. The entire variable domain, with the rest obtained from reference TRBV2 and TRBJ1-1, is as follows: EPEVTQTPSHQVTQMGQEVILRCVPISNHLYFYWYRQILGQKVEFLVSFYNNEISEKSEIFDDQFSVERPDGSNFTLKIRSTKLEDSAMYFCASSPRPEAFFGQGTRLTVV.

This clone was detected only once. The V gene is TRBV7-2, the J gene TRBJ1-3; the D is unclear. The CDR3 has 15 residues. The germline V gene encodes CDR1 SGHTA and CDR2 FQGNSA. V was cut by 1 base and J by 0 bases, with 7 bases left in between. The CDR3 is CASSLEAGSGNTIYF. CDR3 DNA: TGTGCCAGCAGCTTAGAAGCCGGCTCTGGAAACACCATATATTTT.

This chain uses TRBV7-2 with TRBJ2-2; 9 bases map to TRBD2. Germline V CDR1 and CDR2: SGHTA, FQGNSA. The CDR3 loop spans 15 amino acids. V was clipped by 1 base and J by 4 bases; unmatched bases: 1. The CDR3: CASSLGLAATGELFF. The CDR3, as DNA: TGTGCCAGCAGCTTAGGACTAGCGGCCACCGGGGAGCTGTTTTTT.

The genes are TRBV7-2 and TRBJ2-7; no definite D call. This CDR3 is built from 15 residues. CDR1 SGHTA and CDR2 FQGNSA come from the germline V gene. V lost 5 bases, J lost 0 bases, and 14 bases lay in between. The CDR3 loop reads CASSPHATSSYEQYF. The CDR3 DNA follows: TGTGCCAGCAGCCCGCACGCCACGAGCTCCTACGAGCAGTACTTC.

The CDR3, as DNA: TGTGCCAGCAGTTTATTGAGGCGACCAAACACCATATATTTT. Residues: CASSLLRRPNTIYF. The chain uses TRBV28 and TRBJ1-3; unclear D gene. V lost 1 base, J lost 6 bases, and 10 bases lay in between. The CDR3 length is 14 residues. From germline, CDR1 is MDHEN and CDR2 SYDVKM.

This sequence joins TRBV5-1 and TRBJ1-5; TRBD1 agrees at 7 bases. J lost 7 bases, V lost 3 bases, and 7 bases had no gene match. CDR1 is SGHRS and CDR2 is YFSETQ in the germline V gene. The CDR3 consists of 14 residues. The CDR3 loop reads CASSSSTGKQPQHF. The CDR3 nucleotides read TGCGCCAGCAGCTCATCGACAGGGAAACAGCCCCAGCATTTT.

The V and J genes are TRBV6-1 and TRBJ2-3; 8 nucleotides match TRBD1. The V gene's germline CDR1 is MNHNS and CDR2 SASEGT. The length of the CDR3 is 16 residues. The V gene end was trimmed by 3 bases and the J gene end by 3 bases; junction bases not matched to a gene: 8. The CDR3 nucleotides read TGTGCCAGCAGTGACCAGGGACAGGAGGGGACAGATACGCAGTATTTT. Its translation: CASSDQGQEGTDTQYF.

The J gene is TRBJ2-7, the V gene TRBV20-1; weak D call: TRBD2 (5 bases). The germline V gene has CDR1 DFQATT and CDR2 SNEGSKA (reference sequence). This CDR3 spans 11 amino acids. Trimming removed 6 bases from V and 2 bases from J, with 8 bases in between. CDR3 sequence (DNA): TGCAGTGCCTCTAGCACCTACGAGCAGTACTTC. Encoded protein: CSASSTYEQYF.

This rearrangement joins TRBV19 to TRBJ2-1; 9 bases fit TRBD1. The V and J ends lost 3 bases and 6 bases, in that order; junction bases with no gene match: 3. Germline loops: CDR1 LNHDA, CDR2 SQIVND (reference sequence). This CDR3 is 14 amino acids long. CDR3 loop: CASSITGGFNEQFF. As DNA, the CDR3 is TGTGCCAGTAGTATCACAGGGGGCTTCAATGAGCAGTTCTTC.

V usage is TRBV10-2 and J usage is TRBJ1-6; a possible D gene is TRBD1 (6 bases). The CDR3 spans 15 residues. V gave up 2 bases and J gave up 13 bases, with 18 bases separating them. Per germline, CDR1 WSHSY and CDR2 SAAADI. In nucleotides, the CDR3 is TGCGCCAGCAGTGAGAGGGTACGGGGGGCGCTCCCCCTCCACTTT. It is translated as CASSERVRGALPLHF.

The chain uses TRBV10-3 and TRBJ1-5; D is unclear. This CDR3 contains 13 residues. Germline V CDR1 and CDR2: ENHRY, SYGVKD. Trimming left V 8 bases short and J 4 bases short, with 12 bases between. CDR3: CAIQEQQNQPQHF. The CDR3 DNA follows: TGTGCCATCCAGGAACAGCAAAATCAGCCCCAGCATTTT.

The V call is TRBV13, the J call TRBJ2-1, with D tentatively TRBD2 (6 bases). Germline V gene sequence: CDR1 PRHDT, CDR2 FYEKMQ (reference sequence). Trimming took off 4 bases at V and 0 bases at J, with 13 bases between the two ends. This CDR3 has 16 residues. The DNA for the CDR3 is TGTGCCAGCAGCTCCTCAACTAGCCGCTCCTACAATGAGCAGTTCTTC. Protein: CASSSSTSRSYNEQFF.

The chain is built from TRBV10-1 and TRBJ2-2; 9 positions agree with TRBD1. The CDR3 is 15 residues long. The trim removed 0 bases at V and 6 bases at J, leaving 2 bases unmatched. From germline, CDR1 is WNHNN and CDR2 SYGVQD (reference sequence). DNA for the CDR3: TGCGCCAGCAGTGAGTCGAGGACAGGGGCCGGGGAGCTGTTTTTT. Encoded protein: CASSESRTGAGELFF.

The chain is built from TRBV4-1 and TRBJ2-7; 7 bases align to TRBD1. Germline V CDR1 and CDR2: MGHRA, YSYEKL. The CDR3 length is 14 residues. J was trimmed by 10 bases and V by 0 bases; bases with no gene match: 9. The CDR3 region is CASSQDEDRNVQYF. In DNA form, the CDR3 reads TGCGCCAGCAGCCAAGATGAGGACAGGAATGTTCAGTACTTC.

This clone was observed a few times. The rearrangement joins TRBV27 to TRBJ2-1; possibly TRBD2 for D (5 bases). Germline CDR1 MNHEY, CDR2 SMNVEV (reference sequence). There are 12 residues in the CDR3. V was trimmed by 6 bases and J by 10 bases, leaving 13 bases between them. The CDR3 reads CASRLGPGEQFF. In DNA, the CDR3 is TGTGCCAGCAGACTGGGCCCGGGAGAGCAGTTCTTC.

The chain has TRBV5-1 and TRBJ2-3; D perhaps matches TRBD1 (6 bases). V lost 3 bases and J 4 bases, leaving 18 bases between the germline ends. This CDR3 is 16 amino acids long. CDR1 and CDR2 from the germline V gene are SGHRS and YFSETQ. The DNA for the CDR3 is TGCGCCAGCAGCTACCGGGGTGAGGGACAACCAGATACGCAGTATTTT. This gives the protein CASSYRGEGQPDTQYF.

The J gene is TRBJ1-2, the V gene TRBV5-4; D is uncertain. CDR1 SGHNT and CDR2 YYREEE come from the germline V gene (reference sequence). V lost 3 bases, J lost 5 bases, and 26 bases lay in between. The CDR3 extends over 18 amino acids. In DNA, the CDR3 is TGTGCCAGCAGCTCCGGACCCTCAGCGGTCGGGTATAGGTATGGCTACACCTTC. Translated: CASSSGPSAVGYRYGYTF.